The 26 T cell receptor beta chains below come from one sample, sequenced in a study of shared clonotypes between healthy human individuals. CD8 cells regarded as naive lacked CD45RO, were positively chosen for CCR7, and omitted terminally differentiated effector memory CD45RA+ cells. Only in-frame clones appear in the TCRdb table, and some are missing; sequencing was by immunoSEQ multiplex PCR. The sample records just over 2,000,000 clones, around 96% being singletons. Sequencing input: naive CD8+ T cells sorted from blood. These receptors came from a man between 18 and 29 years old in good health.

The gene calls are TRBV13 and TRBJ1-4, with unresolved D. Germline lookup yields CDR1 PRHDT and CDR2 FYEKMQ (reference sequence). Trimming cost V 3 bases and J 8 bases, with 13 bases left between them. The CDR3 has 14 residues. CDR3 nucleotide sequence: TGTGCCAGCAGCTTTCGTGGGCCCGAGGAAAAACTGTTTTTT. Translated, it gives CASSFRGPEEKLFF.

Details on this clone: The same CDR3 arises from other DNA sequences in this sample as well. The CDR3 nucleotides are TGTGCCAGCAGTTTAAGTGGTCCGAAAGAGACCCAGTACTTC. Translated: CASSLSGPKETQYF. The chain uses TRBV27 and TRBJ2-5; D is uncertain. V dropped 2 bases and J dropped 3 bases, with 10 bases sitting between them. The germline V gene encodes CDR1 MNHEY and CDR2 SMNVEV (reference sequence). This CDR3 has 14 amino acids.

This chain connects TRBV9 to TRBJ2-2; D is ambiguous. CDR1 is SGDLS, CDR2 YYNGEE, per germline. This CDR3 contains 15 residues. The ends were cut back, 4 bases at V and 5 bases at J, with 15 bases in the middle. This CDR3 reads CASSPFVPGTGELFF. DNA for the CDR3: TGTGCCAGCAGCCCCTTTGTCCCCGGGACCGGGGAGCTGTTTTTT. Using reference TRBV9 and TRBJ2-2 for the parts outside the CDR3, the full variable domain is DSGVTQTPKHLITATGQRVTLRCSPRSGDLSVYWYQQSLDQGLQFLIQYYNGEERAKGNILERFSAQQFPDLHSELNLSSLELGDSALYFCASSPFVPGTGELFFGEGSRLTVL.

This chain connects TRBV10-2 to TRBJ1-1, with D unclear. Germline CDR1 is WSHSY and CDR2 is SAAADI. The CDR3 has 14 amino acids. The V end was cut by 1 base, the J end by 0 bases, with 6 bases between. The CDR3 sequence: CASSELTLNTEAFF. Here the CDR3 DNA reads TGCGCCAGCAGTGAGTTGACACTGAACACTGAAGCTTTCTTT.

This chain links TRBV27 with TRBJ2-5; D gene unclear. Trimming cost V 6 bases and J 5 bases, with 16 bases left between them. CDR1 is MNHEY, CDR2 SMNVEV, per germline (reference sequence). This CDR3 is 14 amino acids long. CDR3 in DNA: TGTGCCAGCAGCACAGTAGCTTATTCGGAGACCCAGTACTTC. It encodes CASSTVAYSETQYF.

About this clone: Since a much larger clone is just one base distant, this may be a read error. This chain's CDR3 is CAWDRHNSKAFF. The CDR3 region has the DNA TGTGCCTGGGACAGGCACAACTCCAAAGCTTTCTTT. The chain has TRBV30 and TRBJ1-1, with D perhaps TRBD1 (6 bases). V was clipped by 5 bases and J by 9 bases, with 16 bases between them. The CDR3 is made up of 12 amino acids. From germline, CDR1 is GTSNPN and CDR2 SVGIG (reference sequence). Based on the CDR3 plus reference TRBV30 and TRBJ1-1, the full variable domain is SQTIHQWPATLVQPVGSPLSLECTVEGTSNPNLYWYRQAAGRGLQLLFYSVGIGQISSEVPQNLSASRPQDRQFILSSKKLLLSDSGFYLCAWDRHNSKAFFGQGTRLTVV.

The gene calls are TRBV4-1 and TRBJ2-2; D is ambiguous. This CDR3 region has 14 residues. The V gene's germline CDR1 is MGHRA and CDR2 YSYEKL. The V gene lost 2 bases and the J gene lost 6 bases, with 10 bases spanning the gap. CDR3 sequence (DNA): TGCGCCAGCAGCCAACTGGAAGGTGCCGGGGAGCTGTTTTTT. Translating it yields CASSQLEGAGELFF.

The chain recombines TRBV25-1 with TRBJ1-2, with D perhaps TRBD1 (5 bases). The CDR3 loop spans 12 amino acids. Trimming removed 4 bases at V and 10 bases at J, with 13 bases between. Germline V gives CDR1 MGHDK, CDR2 SYGVNS. This chain's CDR3 is CASSARGEDYTF. The CDR3 bases are TGTGCCAGCAGTGCTCGGGGGGAGGACTACACCTTC.

This clone was detected once. The chain combines TRBV11-2 with TRBJ2-3; 10 bases agree with TRBD1. V dropped 3 bases and J dropped 7; count of bases not matched to a gene: 7. The CDR3 runs 15 residues. Germline-derived CDR1 and CDR2 are SGHAT and FQNNGV. CDR3 sequence reads: CASSLTPGQGNTQYF. CDR3 coding DNA: TGTGCCAGCAGCTTGACTCCGGGACAGGGGAATACGCAGTATTTT.

The J gene is TRBJ2-1, the V gene TRBV10-2; 8 bases line up with TRBD2. Trimming removed 7 bases from V and 4 bases from J; junction bases left unmatched: 12. CDR3 size: 16 residues. Looked up from germline, CDR1 is WSHSY and CDR2 is SAAADI. The CDR3 DNA reads as TGCGCCAGCACCCTCGGGGGGGAGGGACGGTACAATGAGCAGTTCTTC. As protein: CASTLGGEGRYNEQFF.

J is TRBJ2-1 and V is TRBV27; maybe TRBD2 (6 bases). The CDR3 sequence is 15 residues long. Germline V gene sequence: CDR1 MNHEY, CDR2 SMNVEV (reference sequence). Trimming left V 5 bases short and J 2 bases short, with 13 bases between. Written as DNA, the CDR3 is TGTGCCAGCAGTAGTGGGGACTTGACCTACAATGAGCAGTTCTTC. Protein product: CASSSGDLTYNEQFF.

The V and J genes are TRBV6-6 and TRBJ2-3; D gene uncertain. Trimming took 2 bases from V and 2 from J, leaving 11 bases between them. This CDR3 contains 15 residues. Germline CDR1 MNHNY, CDR2 SVGAGI (reference sequence). The CDR3 here is CASSYMPAATDTQYF. CDR3 nucleotide sequence: TGTGCCAGCAGTTACATGCCAGCAGCCACAGATACGCAGTATTTT.

This chain uses TRBV9 with TRBJ2-3, with D possibly matching TRBD1 (6 bases). Germline V CDR1 and CDR2: SGDLS, YYNGEE. The CDR3 totals 14 residues. Trimming shortened V by 0 bases and J by 2 bases, and 7 bases separated the two germline ends. The DNA of the CDR3 is TGTGCCAGCAGCGTAGACAGGGTCACAGATACGCAGTATTTT. Protein: CASSVDRVTDTQYF.

For this clone: Other DNA variants within this sample encode the same CDR3. This rearrangement joins TRBV9 to TRBJ2-7, with D hard to call. The CDR3 is 14 amino acids. Trimming pared 0 bases from V and 2 bases from J, leaving 9 bases between. Looked up from germline, CDR1 is SGDLS and CDR2 is YYNGEE. The CDR3 protein is CASSVGRDPYEQYF. CDR3 bases: TGTGCCAGCAGCGTAGGAAGGGATCCCTACGAGCAGTACTTC.

This chain joins TRBV6-5 and TRBJ1-4, with unresolved D. In germline, CDR1 is MNHEY, CDR2 SVGAGI. V was trimmed by 2 bases and J by 5 bases, leaving 9 bases between them. The CDR3 consists of 14 residues. CDR3 in amino acids: CASSYALGNEKLFF. For the CDR3, the DNA is TGTGCCAGCAGTTACGCCTTAGGGAATGAAAAACTGTTTTTT.

The V and J genes are TRBV29-1 and TRBJ2-1; TRBD2 matches at 11 bases. V lost 7 bases and J lost 4; bases outside the gene matches: 6. In germline, CDR1 is SQVTM, CDR2 ANQGSEA. The CDR3 is 14 amino acids. CDR3 protein: CSGRGTSGYNEQFF. The CDR3 nucleotides read TGCAGCGGCCGCGGGACTAGCGGATACAATGAGCAGTTCTTC.

This clone was detected once. A far larger clone is off by one base, so a read error is likely. Other DNA variants within this sample encode the same CDR3. In DNA form, the CDR3 reads TGTGCCAGCAGCCTAGGGGGCGAGCAGTACTTC. This codes for CASSLGGEQYF. V is TRBV6-5 and J is TRBJ2-7; possible D gene TRBD1, 6 bases. The germline V and J ends were trimmed by 6 bases and 6 bases, with 9 bases remaining between them. The CDR3 has 11 residues. The germline gives CDR1 MNHEY, CDR2 SVGAGI.

The gene calls are TRBV6-5 and TRBJ1-1, with a weak D call TRBD1 (5 bases). This CDR3 has 13 amino acids. CDR1 is MNHEY and CDR2 is SVGAGI in the germline V gene. V was trimmed by 0 bases and J by 6 bases, leaving 8 bases between them. For the CDR3, the DNA is TGTGCCAGCAGTTACTCAGAGACAGCTGAAGCTTTCTTT. Its translation is CASSYSETAEAFF.

The genes are TRBV7-6 and TRBJ2-5; 15 positions match TRBD2. Trimming at V came to 5 bases and at J to 2 bases, leaving 9 bases not matched to a gene. Germline CDR1 reads SGHVS; CDR2 reads FNYEAQ. The CDR3 is made up of 18 amino acids. The CDR3 here is CASSVGTSGGPLQETQYF. The DNA for the CDR3 is TGTGCCAGCAGCGTAGGGACTAGCGGGGGGCCCTTACAAGAGACCCAGTACTTC.

As regards this clone: The identical CDR3 is also encoded by other nucleotide sequences in the sample. V usage is TRBV9 and J usage is TRBJ2-2; 7 bases fit TRBD1. The junction had 0 bases not matched to a gene; V was cut back by 0 bases and J by 7 bases. This CDR3 has 13 residues. Germline-derived CDR1 and CDR2 are SGDLS and YYNGEE. The CDR3 region is CASSVGTGGELFF. DNA for the CDR3: TGTGCCAGCAGCGTAGGGACAGGCGGGGAGCTGTTTTTT.

This chain connects TRBV9 to TRBJ2-5; unclear D gene. The CDR3 runs to 15 residues. Trimming took off 0 bases at V and 5 bases at J, with 14 bases between the two ends. Looked up from germline, CDR1 is SGDLS and CDR2 is YYNGEE. The CDR3 region is CASSVEASIGETQYF. CDR3 bases: TGTGCCAGCAGCGTAGAAGCTTCGATCGGGGAGACCCAGTACTTC.

The V gene is TRBV5-6, the J gene TRBJ2-3, with 9 bases aligning to TRBD1. The germline CDR1 and CDR2 sequences are SGHDT and YYEEEE. V dropped 2 bases and J dropped 5; count of bases not matched to a gene: 9. The length of the CDR3 is 16 residues. The CDR3 DNA reads TGTGCCAGCAGCTTCGGGACAGGGAGGGTTAGAGATACGCAGTATTTT. Protein: CASSFGTGRVRDTQYF.

V and J are TRBV13 and TRBJ2-1, with D tentatively TRBD1 or TRBD2 (6 bases each). Deletions cut 1 base from V and 6 bases from J, with 13 bases between. The germline gives CDR1 PRHDT, CDR2 FYEKMQ (reference sequence). The CDR3 runs 15 residues. Here the CDR3 reads CASSLEGGLANEQFF. In DNA form, the CDR3 reads TGTGCCAGCAGCTTAGAGGGGGGCCTCGCCAATGAGCAGTTCTTC.

The genes are TRBV11-2 and TRBJ2-5; D is perhaps TRBD1 (6 bases). The CDR3 loop spans 14 amino acids. V lost 5 bases and J 5 bases, leaving 15 bases between the germline ends. The germline V gene encodes CDR1 SGHAT and CDR2 FQNNGV. As DNA, the CDR3 is TGTGCCAGCAGCCCACGGGACAAGGGGGAGACCCAGTACTTC. This sequence encodes CASSPRDKGETQYF.

The chain uses TRBV7-6 and TRBJ1-2; weak D call: TRBD1 (5 bases). This CDR3 region has 15 residues. V was trimmed by 1 base and J by 8 bases, leaving 17 bases between them. Germline-derived CDR1 and CDR2 are SGHVS and FNYEAQ. The CDR3 DNA follows: TGTGCCAGCAGCTTAGGTGACAGAGCAACAGAGGGCTACACCTTC. The encoded protein is CASSLGDRATEGYTF.

Concerning this clone: The same CDR3 can be traced to other DNA sequences in this sample. The chain recombines TRBV9 with TRBJ1-1, with D possibly being TRBD1 (6 bases). Trimming removed 3 bases from V and 5 bases from J, with 8 bases in between. The germline CDR1 and CDR2 sequences are SGDLS and YYNGEE. The CDR3 is 12 amino acids. The CDR3 coding sequence is TGTGCCAGCAGCGCAGGGGAGACTGAAGCTTTCTTT. This sequence encodes CASSAGETEAFF.